This record covers a single TCR beta chain. The target antigen is unknown. Other DNA variants within this sample encode the same CDR3. This sample was included in a study of shared clonotypes between healthy human individuals. Study observations and caveats: Sharing across a few donors was seen in 4% to 6.5% of naive CD4 clonotypes.

Samples underwent the assay at deep level. Profiling relied on immunoSEQ multiplex PCR, and the TCRdb table lists in-frame clones only, not all of them. The data show around 2.5 million clones, over 85% seen once. Trimming took off 3 bases at V and 4 bases at J, with 6 bases between the two ends. This CDR3 has 12 amino acids. Germline assignment: CDR1 ENHRY and CDR2 SYGVKD. The rearrangement joins TRBV10-3 to TRBJ1-1, with D unresolved. The sample taken for sequencing was naive CD4+ T cells from PBMCs. As to subset: CD45RA+ positively selected. The source is a man between 18 and 29 years old in good health. Some clones in this sample may be carry-over from other donors' samples. CDR3 coding DNA: TGTGCCATCAGTGAACGGACCACTGAAGCTTTCTTT. It translates to CAISERTTEAFF.